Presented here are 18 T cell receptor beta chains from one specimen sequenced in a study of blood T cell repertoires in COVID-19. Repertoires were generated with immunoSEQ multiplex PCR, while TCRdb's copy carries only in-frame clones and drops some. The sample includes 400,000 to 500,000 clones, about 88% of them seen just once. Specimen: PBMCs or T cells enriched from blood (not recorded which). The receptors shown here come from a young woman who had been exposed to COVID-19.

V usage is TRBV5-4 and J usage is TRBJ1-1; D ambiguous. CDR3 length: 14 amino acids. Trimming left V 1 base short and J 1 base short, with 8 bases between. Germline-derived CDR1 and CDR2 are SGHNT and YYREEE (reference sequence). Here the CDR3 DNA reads TGTGCCAGCAGCTTGTGGAGTAAGAACACTGAAGCTTTCTTT. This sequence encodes CASSLWSKNTEAFF.

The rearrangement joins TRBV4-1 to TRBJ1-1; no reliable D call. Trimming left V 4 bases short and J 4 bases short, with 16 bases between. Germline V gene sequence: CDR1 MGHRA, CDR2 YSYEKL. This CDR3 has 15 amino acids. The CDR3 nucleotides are TGCGCCAGCAGCCCGAACCGGCCGGGGTCCACTGAAGCTTTCTTT. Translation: CASSPNRPGSTEAFF.

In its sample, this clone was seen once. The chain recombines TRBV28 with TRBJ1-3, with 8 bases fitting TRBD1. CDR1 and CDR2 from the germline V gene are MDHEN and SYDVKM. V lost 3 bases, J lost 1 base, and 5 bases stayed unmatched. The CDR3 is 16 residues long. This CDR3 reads CASSFGDRPSGNTIYF. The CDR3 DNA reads TGTGCCAGCAGTTTCGGGGACAGGCCTTCTGGAAACACCATATATTTT.

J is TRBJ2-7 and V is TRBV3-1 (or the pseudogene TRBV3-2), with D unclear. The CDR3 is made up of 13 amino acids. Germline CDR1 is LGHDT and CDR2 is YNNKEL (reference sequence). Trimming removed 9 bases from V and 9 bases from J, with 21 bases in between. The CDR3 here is CARPPTVGIAQYF. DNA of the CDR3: TGTGCCAGGCCGCCCACGGTCGGTATTGCGCAGTACTTC.

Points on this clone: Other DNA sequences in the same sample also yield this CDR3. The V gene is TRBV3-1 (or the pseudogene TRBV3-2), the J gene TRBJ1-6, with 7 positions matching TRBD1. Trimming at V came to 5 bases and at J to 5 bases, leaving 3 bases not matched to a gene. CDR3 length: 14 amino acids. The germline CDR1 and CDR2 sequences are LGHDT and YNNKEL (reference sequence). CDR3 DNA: TGTGCCAGCAGCAGGACAGGAAATAATTCACCCCTCCACTTT. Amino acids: CASSRTGNNSPLHF.

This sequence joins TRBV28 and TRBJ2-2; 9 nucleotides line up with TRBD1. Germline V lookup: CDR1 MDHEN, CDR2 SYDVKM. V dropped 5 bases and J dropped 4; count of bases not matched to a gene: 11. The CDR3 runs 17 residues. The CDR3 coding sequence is TGTGCCAGCAGTCTCGCCGTGGGGACAGGGATCACCGGGGAGCTGTTTTTT. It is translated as CASSLAVGTGITGELFF.

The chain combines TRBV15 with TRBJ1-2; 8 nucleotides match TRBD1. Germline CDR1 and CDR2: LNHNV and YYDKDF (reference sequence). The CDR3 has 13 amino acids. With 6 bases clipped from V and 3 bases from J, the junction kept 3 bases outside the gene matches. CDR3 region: CATRTGVDYGYTF. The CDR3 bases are TGTGCCACCAGGACAGGGGTCGACTATGGCTACACCTTC.

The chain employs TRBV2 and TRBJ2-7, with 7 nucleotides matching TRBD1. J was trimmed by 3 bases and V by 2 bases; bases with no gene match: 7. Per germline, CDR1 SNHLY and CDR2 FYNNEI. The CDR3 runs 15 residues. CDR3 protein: CASSELGQMNYEQYF. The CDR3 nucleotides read TGTGCCAGCAGTGAATTGGGACAGATGAACTACGAGCAGTACTTC.

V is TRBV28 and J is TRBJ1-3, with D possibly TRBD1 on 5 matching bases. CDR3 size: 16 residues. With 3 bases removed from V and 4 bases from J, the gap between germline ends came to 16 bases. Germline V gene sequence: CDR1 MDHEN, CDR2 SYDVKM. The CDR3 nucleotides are TGTGCCAGCAGTTTTTTGGCGGGACCATCCGGAAACACCATATATTTT. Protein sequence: CASSFLAGPSGNTIYF. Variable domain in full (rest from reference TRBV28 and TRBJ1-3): DVKVTQSSRYLVKRTGEKVFLECVQDMDHENMFWYRQDPGLGLRLIYFSYDVKMKEKGDIPEGYSVSREKKERFSLILESASTNQTSMYLCASSFLAGPSGNTIYFGEGSWLTVV.

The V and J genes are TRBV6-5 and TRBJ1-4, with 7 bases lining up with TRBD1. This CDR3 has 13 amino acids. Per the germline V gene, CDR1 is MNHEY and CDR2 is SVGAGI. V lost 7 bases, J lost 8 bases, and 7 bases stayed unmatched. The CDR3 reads CASKKGAREKLFF. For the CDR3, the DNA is TGTGCCAGCAAGAAGGGGGCGAGGGAAAAACTGTTTTTT.

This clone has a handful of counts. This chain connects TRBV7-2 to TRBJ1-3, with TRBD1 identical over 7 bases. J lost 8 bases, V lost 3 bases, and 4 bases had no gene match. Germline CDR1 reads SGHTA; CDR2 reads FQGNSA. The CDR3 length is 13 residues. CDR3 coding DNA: TGTGCCAGCAGCTTGACAGGGATGGACACCATATATTTT. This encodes CASSLTGMDTIYF.

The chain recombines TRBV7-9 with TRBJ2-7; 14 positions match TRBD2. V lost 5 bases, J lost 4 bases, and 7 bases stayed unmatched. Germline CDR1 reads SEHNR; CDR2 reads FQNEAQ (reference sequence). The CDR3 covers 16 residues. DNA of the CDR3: TGTGCCAGCAGCCCGAGGACTAGCGGGGGGCCTTACGAGCAGTACTTC. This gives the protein CASSPRTSGGPYEQYF.

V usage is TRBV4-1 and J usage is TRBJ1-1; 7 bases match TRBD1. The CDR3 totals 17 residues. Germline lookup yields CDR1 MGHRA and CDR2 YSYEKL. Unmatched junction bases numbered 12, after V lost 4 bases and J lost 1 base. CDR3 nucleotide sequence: TGCGCCAGCAGCCCTCCTATTTCCGGGACAGCGAACACTGAAGCTTTCTTT. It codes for CASSPPISGTANTEAFF.

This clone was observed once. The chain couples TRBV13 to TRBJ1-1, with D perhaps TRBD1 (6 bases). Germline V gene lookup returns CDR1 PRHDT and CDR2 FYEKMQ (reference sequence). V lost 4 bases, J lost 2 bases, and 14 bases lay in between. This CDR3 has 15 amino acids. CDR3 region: CASSYPSGDNTEAFF. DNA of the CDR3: TGTGCCAGCAGCTACCCTTCAGGGGACAACACTGAAGCTTTCTTT.

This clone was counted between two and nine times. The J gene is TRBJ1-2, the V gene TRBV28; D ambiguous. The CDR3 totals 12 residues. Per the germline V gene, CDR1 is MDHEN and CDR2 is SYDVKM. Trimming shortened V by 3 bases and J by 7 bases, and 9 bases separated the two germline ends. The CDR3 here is CASSLGRVGYTF. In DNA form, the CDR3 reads TGTGCCAGCAGTTTGGGCAGAGTTGGCTACACCTTC.

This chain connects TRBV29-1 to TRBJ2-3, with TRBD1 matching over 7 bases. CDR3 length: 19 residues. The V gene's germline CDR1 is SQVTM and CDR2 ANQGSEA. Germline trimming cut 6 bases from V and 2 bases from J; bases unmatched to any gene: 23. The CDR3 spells CSVLRAGGTNLLNTDTQYF. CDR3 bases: TGCAGCGTCCTTCGGGCAGGGGGAACGAACCTCCTAAACACAGATACGCAGTATTTT.

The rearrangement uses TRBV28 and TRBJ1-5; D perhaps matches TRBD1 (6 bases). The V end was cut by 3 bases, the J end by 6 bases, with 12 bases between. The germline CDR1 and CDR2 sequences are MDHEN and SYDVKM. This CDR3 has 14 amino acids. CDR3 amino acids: CASSLMGGLQPQHF. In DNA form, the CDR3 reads TGTGCCAGCAGTTTGATGGGGGGGCTTCAGCCCCAGCATTTT.

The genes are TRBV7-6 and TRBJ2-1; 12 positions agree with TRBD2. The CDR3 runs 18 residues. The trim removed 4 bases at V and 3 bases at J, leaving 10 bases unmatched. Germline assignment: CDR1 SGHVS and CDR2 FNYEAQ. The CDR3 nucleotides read TGTGCCAGCAGCTCCCGACTAGCGGGAGAACCCCTCTACAATGAGCAGTTCTTC. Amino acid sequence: CASSSRLAGEPLYNEQFF.